This is a list of T cell receptor beta chains from one sample in a study of human T cells and chemical hapten exposure. TCRdb reanalysed the RACE reads using MiXCR and keeps one entry per CDR3 protein. The data contain over 65,000 distinct CDR3 sequences, over 8.5% of them singletons. The specimen comprised whole blood, sampled in connection with sensitization to the hapten diphenylcyclopropenone (DPC). These receptors all stem from a woman aged 50 to 60 with alopecia areata. Some clones in this sample may be carry-over from other donors' samples. Each CDR3 is given with its conserved first and last residue. D genes are given only for firm matches. Size values are once, few and many counts, or a class for expanded clones, and some rows have none.

cdr3_length: 13; clone_size: few; j_call: TRBJ2-2; v_call: TRBV28; d_call: NA; cdr3_aa: CASKTPYSGELFF; cdr3_nt: TGTGCCAGCAAAACTCCCTACTCCGGGGAGCTGTTTTTT
cdr3_length: 15; clone_size: many; j_call: TRBJ2-7; v_call: TRBV28; d_call: NA; cdr3_aa: CASIPPGQGAYEQYF; cdr3_nt: TGTGCCAGCATCCCACCGGGGCAGGGTGCCTACGAGCAGTACTTC
cdr3_length: 14; clone_size: many; j_call: TRBJ1-1; v_call: TRBV29-1; d_call: TRBD1; cdr3_aa: CSGRDRGRVTEAFF; cdr3_nt: TGCAGCGGCCGGGACAGGGGGCGCGTCACTGAAGCTTTCTTT
cdr3_length: 12; clone_size: NA; j_call: TRBJ2-1; v_call: TRBV29-1; d_call: NA; cdr3_aa: CSVDGLLNEQFF; cdr3_nt: TGCAGCGTTGACGGACTACTAAATGAGCAGTTCTTC
cdr3_length: 16; clone_size: many; j_call: TRBJ2-6; v_call: TRBV20-1; d_call: NA; cdr3_aa: CSARGADSSGANVLTF; cdr3_nt: TGCAGTGCTAGAGGCGCCGACAGCTCTGGGGCCAACGTCCTGACTTTC
cdr3_length: 13; clone_size: few; j_call: TRBJ1-6; v_call: TRBV6-1; d_call: TRBD1; cdr3_aa: CASREGQGESLHF; cdr3_nt: TGTGCCAGCAGAGAAGGACAGGGGGAGTCCCTCCACTTT
cdr3_length: 12; clone_size: NA; j_call: TRBJ1-2; v_call: TRBV28; d_call: NA; cdr3_aa: CASSLVQGSYTF; cdr3_nt: TGTGCCAGCAGTTTAGTTCAGGGAAGCTACACCTTC
cdr3_length: 18; clone_size: few; j_call: TRBJ2-1; v_call: TRBV14; d_call: NA; cdr3_aa: CASSLESLGRATYNEQFF; cdr3_nt: TGTGCCAGCAGCCTCGAATCTCTGGGGCGGGCAACCTACAATGAGCAGTTCTTC
cdr3_length: 15; clone_size: NA; j_call: TRBJ2-5; v_call: TRBV6-2/TRBV6-3; d_call: TRBD2; cdr3_aa: CASSYSGLATETQYF; cdr3_nt: TGTGCCAGCAGTTACTCTGGACTAGCGACAGAGACCCAGTACTTC
cdr3_length: 13; clone_size: many; j_call: TRBJ2-2; v_call: TRBV3-1; d_call: NA; cdr3_aa: CASSLKGTGELFF; cdr3_nt: TGTGCCAGCAGCTTAAAGGGAACCGGGGAGCTGTTTTTT